The 5 T cell receptor beta chains listed next were all sequenced from one sample in a study of T-cell reconstitution after alpha-beta-depleted transplantation in children. Library preparation (for TCRbeta) was performed with unique molecular identifiers. TCRdb itself ran the PCR reads through MiXCR, one entry per CDR3 protein. This sample yields under 450,000 distinct CDR3 sequences, of which about an eighth are seen a single time; about 4.5% belongs to the top ten. Sequenced here: PBMCs, sampled from the stem cell graft. The receptors shown here come from a human donor who donated a stem cell graft to a child with Fanconi anemia.

Ten or more counts support this clonotype. The CDR3 DNA reads as TGCGCCAGCAGCCAAGAGTTCGGACGAATCGGGGGTGAAGCTTTCTTT. Its protein product is CASSQEFGRIGGEAFF. V gene TRBV4-3 combines with J gene TRBJ1-1; D is perhaps TRBD1 (5 bases). Germline assignment: CDR1 LGHNA and CDR2 YSLEER. Trimming stripped 0 bases from V and 7 bases from J, with 18 bases between. The CDR3 has 16 amino acids.

This clonotype was recorded many times. The rearrangement uses TRBV7-8 and TRBJ1-4; D is unresolved. The V end lost 1 base, the J end lost 8 bases, and 14 bases lay between the germline ends. The CDR3 has 15 amino acids. From germline, CDR1 is SGHVS and CDR2 FQNEAQ. CDR3 DNA: TGTGCCAGCAGCTTAGTGTCCGGGAATGGGGAAAAACTGTTTTTT. Its protein product is CASSLVSGNGEKLFF.

This clonotype has only a few counts. The gene calls are TRBV30 and TRBJ2-1; D gene unclear. The CDR3 runs 11 residues. Germline lookup yields CDR1 GTSNPN and CDR2 SVGIG (reference sequence). V lost 1 base to trimming and J lost 8 bases, with 6 bases between them. The CDR3 bases are TGTGCCTGGAGTGGAAGGGATGAGCAGTTCTTC. Translating gives CAWSGRDEQFF.

J is TRBJ2-3 and V is TRBV30; unclear D gene. V was cut by 0 bases and J by 6 bases, with 4 bases left in between. The CDR3 spans 11 residues. The germline V gene encodes CDR1 GTSNPN and CDR2 SVGIG (reference sequence). CDR3 protein: CAWSVRDTQYF. DNA of the CDR3: TGTGCCTGGAGTGTCAGGGATACGCAGTATTTT.

This chain links TRBV19 with TRBJ1-2; no clear D. This CDR3 has 18 residues. Germline CDR1 is LNHDA and CDR2 is SQIVND (reference sequence). Trimming left V 4 bases short and J 2 bases short, with 23 bases between. CDR3: CASSRPALSALTNYGYTF. The CDR3 region has the DNA TGTGCCAGTAGTAGGCCGGCCCTCTCGGCCCTAACGAACTATGGCTACACCTTC.